The clone carrying this TCR beta chain was observed many times. The library targeted TCRbeta and was prepared with unique molecular identifiers. A single record per CDR3 protein comes from TCRdb applying MiXCR to the PCR reads. The data show approximately 15,000 distinct CDR3 sequences, roughly 7.1% seen once. This entry is derived from a study of T-cell reconstitution after alpha-beta-depleted transplantation in children. CDR1 and CDR2 (germline): DFQATT, SNEGSKA (reference sequence). This CDR3 comprises 13 residues. Trimming took 3 bases from V and 2 from J, leaving 11 bases between them. This TCR derives from a boy less than two years old who had a stem cell transplant for Wiskott-Aldrich syndrome, so the T cells may come from the graft donor. Sequenced here: PBMCs, mostly from graft donor cells, sampled 60 days after TCRalphabeta/CD19-depleted stem cell transplant. This sequence joins TRBV20-1 and TRBJ2-7; D tentatively fits TRBD1 or TRBD2 (5 bases each). Here the CDR3 reads CSASRDGAYEQYF. The CDR3 DNA is TGCAGTGCTAGCCGGGACGGAGCCTACGAGCAGTACTTC.